This T cell receptor (beta chain) appears in the sequencing data of a study of long-term antiretroviral therapy in people with HIV. One or more pre-ART and two or more post-ART PBMC samples were available from each donor. Per germline, CDR1 MNHNY and CDR2 SVGAGI (reference sequence). CDR3 size: 15 residues. Trimming took 6 bases from V and 3 from J, leaving 18 bases between them. Assay version v3.0 of immunoSEQ was used, and it was run at survey level. What sequencing targeted per sample was about 35,000-55,000 T-cell genomes. Clones were read by immunoSEQ multiplex PCR, and TCRdb kept only the in-frame ones, dropping some. The data hold more than 15,000 clones, with about 94% observed a single time. Findings and caveats of the study: There were no data on ART adherence, viral resistance or therapy changes, a gap that limits inferences about post-ART repertoire changes. ART was followed by higher diversity that remained below transplant donor controls.

Comment on this clone: Its specificity is not known.

The TCR comes from a woman between 50 and 59 years old with HIV. The material sequenced was unsorted PBMCs, taken 6.4 years after starting antiretroviral therapy. The chain has TRBV6-6 and TRBJ2-7; D is unresolved. CDR3 region: CASSSHGEGGYEQYF. As DNA, the CDR3 is TGTGCCAGCAGCTCTCATGGCGAAGGTGGCTACGAGCAGTACTTC.